The 22 T cell receptor beta chains below all came from one sample that was sequenced in a study of T-cell reconstitution after alpha-beta-depleted transplantation in children (dated by TCRdb to the mid-2010s). Library prep was done by PCR. TCRdb lists the instrument as Illumina HiSeq 2500. Molecular barcoding was employed in the preparation of TCR libraries, with unique molecular identifiers being used to normalize TCRbeta repertoire quantification. TCRdb itself trimmed the public reads at Q25 with fastp, ran MiXCR and retained productive beta chains. Identical CDR3 proteins give one entry, which carries the most common genes and DNA. This sample has some 80,000 distinct CDR3 sequences in its table, and roughly 20% of those were observed once. In total, the top ten clones hold roughly half of the sample. The meaning of the sample's treatment or condition label: allogeneic hematopoietic cell transplantation with graft depleted of TCRalphabeta T cells and CD19 B cells.

Sequenced material: PBMCs, mostly from graft donor cells, taken 360 days after TCRalphabeta/CD19-depleted stem cell transplant. These receptor sequences come from a male patient aged 2 to 10 who had a stem cell transplant for acute lymphoblastic leukemia, so the T cells may come from the graft donor.

This clonotype was counted at least ten times. The gene calls are TRBV3-1 and TRBJ2-3, with D perhaps matching TRBD2 (6 bases). CDR1 is LGHDT, CDR2 YNNKEL, per germline (reference sequence). CDR3 length: 17 residues. V lost 0 bases and J lost 5, with 18 bases in between. CDR3 bases: TGTGCCAGCAGCCAAGAGGGACTTGCAAACGGGGAAGATACGCAGTATTTT. As protein: CASSQEGLANGEDTQYF.

The chain uses TRBV5-1 and TRBJ1-1; D might be TRBD1 (6 bases). The CDR3 contains 14 residues. Per germline, CDR1 SGHRS and CDR2 YFSETQ. The V end lost 0 bases, the J end lost 2 bases, and 8 bases lay between the germline ends. The CDR3 nucleotides are TGCGCCAGCAGCTTGGGTGGGGGCAACACTGAAGCTTTCTTT. Translated, it gives CASSLGGGNTEAFF.

In this sample, this clonotype turned up once. The chain links TRBV20-1 to TRBJ2-1, with 11 bases identical to TRBD2. Germline V gene sequence: CDR1 DFQATT, CDR2 SNEGSKA (reference sequence). The CDR3 extends over 16 amino acids. Losses at the gene ends were 5 bases for V and 1 base for J; bases not matched to a gene: 7. CDR3 loop: CSARPSSGRSYNEQFF. CDR3 nucleotides: TGCAGTGCTCGCCCATCTAGCGGGAGGTCCTACAATGAGCAGTTCTTC.

The J gene is TRBJ2-5, the V gene TRBV12-3 or TRBV12-4; D possibly matches TRBD1 or TRBD2 (5 bases each). CDR3 length: 14 residues. V dropped 3 bases and J dropped 5 bases, with 13 bases sitting between them. CDR3 protein: CASSLGEFGETQYF. The CDR3 region has the DNA TGTGCCAGCAGTTTGGGGGAGTTCGGGGAGACCCAGTACTTC.

This clonotype was seen more than once but under ten times. The V gene is TRBV5-6, the J gene TRBJ2-7; maybe TRBD2 (6 bases). The CDR3 extends over 12 amino acids. Trimming took 4 bases from V and 9 from J, leaving 14 bases between them. The germline V gene encodes CDR1 SGHDT and CDR2 YYEEEE. The CDR3 region is CASSPPGGVQYF. Here the CDR3 DNA reads TGTGCCAGCAGCCCGCCCGGGGGTGTGCAGTACTTC.

This clonotype was seen ten or more times. V and J are TRBV28 and TRBJ1-2, with D perhaps TRBD1 (6 bases). Per germline, CDR1 MDHEN and CDR2 SYDVKM. Trimming cost V 5 bases and J 4 bases, with 14 bases left between them. The CDR3 is made up of 14 amino acids. The CDR3 loop reads CASSTPRGGYGYTF. The DNA of the CDR3 is TGTGCCAGCAGTACACCCAGGGGAGGCTATGGCTACACCTTC.

This chain links TRBV12-3 or TRBV12-4 with TRBJ2-4; D remains unclear. The CDR3 contains 14 residues. Between the trimmed V and J ends, which lost 5 bases and 0 bases, there was a span of 8 bases. CDR3 in amino acids: CASSTSLAKNIQYF. The CDR3 coding sequence is TGTGCCAGCAGTACAAGTCTAGCCAAAAACATTCAGTACTTC.

The V gene is TRBV27, the J gene TRBJ2-1; 8 bases align to TRBD2. V lost 7 bases to trimming and J lost 6 bases; unmatched junction nucleotides: 11. CDR1 is MNHEY and CDR2 is SMNVEV in the germline V gene (reference sequence). The CDR3 runs 15 residues. CDR3 sequence: CASTTTRSGSNEQFF. The CDR3 bases are TGTGCCAGCACCACCACCAGGAGCGGGAGCAATGAGCAGTTCTTC.

This clonotype came up a few times. This chain joins TRBV5-1 and TRBJ1-2, with TRBD1 identical over 7 bases. This CDR3 has 18 amino acids. With 0 bases clipped from V and 3 bases from J, the junction kept 14 bases outside the gene matches. Germline V gene sequence: CDR1 SGHRS, CDR2 YFSETQ. For the CDR3, the DNA is TGCGCCAGCAGCTTGGGGACCCGGACAGGACGGTGGGACTATGGCTACACCTTC. This sequence encodes CASSLGTRTGRWDYGYTF.

This clonotype was counted a few times. The chain couples TRBV6-4 to TRBJ2-4, with 14 bases aligning to TRBD2. CDR3 size: 16 residues. V lost 3 bases to trimming and J lost 7 bases; unmatched junction nucleotides: 5. CDR1 and CDR2 from the germline V gene are MRHNA and SNTAGT. The CDR3 nucleotides read TGTGCCAGCAGTGAGGGACTAGCGGGAGTGGAGAACATTCAGTACTTC. It encodes CASSEGLAGVENIQYF.

This clonotype has a count of ten or more. This chain links TRBV7-2 with TRBJ2-3; weak D call: TRBD2 (6 bases). The length of the CDR3 is 13 residues. In germline, CDR1 is SGHTA, CDR2 FQGNSA. V was cut by 4 bases and J by 6 bases, with 11 bases left in between. CDR3 nucleotides: TGTGCCAGCAGCTCCCAACGGGGGGATACGCAGTATTTT. Translating it yields CASSSQRGDTQYF. Looking up the rest from reference TRBV7-2 and TRBJ2-3 gives the full variable domain: GAGVSQSPSNKVTEKGKDVELRCDPISGHTALYWYRQSLGQGLEFLIYFQGNSAPDKSGLPSDRFSAERTGGSVSTLTIQRTQQEDSAVYLCASSSQRGDTQYFGPGTRLTVL.

The chain uses TRBV20-1 and TRBJ2-3, with D possibly matching TRBD1 (6 bases). The germline V and J ends were trimmed by 6 bases and 2 bases, with 12 bases remaining between them. From germline, CDR1 is DFQATT and CDR2 SNEGSKA (reference sequence). The CDR3 is 13 amino acids. CDR3 loop: CSALAGVTDTQYF. DNA of the CDR3: TGCAGTGCGTTGGCAGGGGTCACAGATACGCAGTATTTT.

This clonotype has just a few counts. The chain couples TRBV12-3 or TRBV12-4 to TRBJ2-1; the D is unclear. Trimming removed 6 bases at V and 10 bases at J, with 10 bases between. The CDR3 is made up of 11 amino acids. CDR3 in amino acids: CASSLSREQFF. DNA of the CDR3: TGTGCCAGCAGCCTTAGCAGGGAGCAGTTCTTC.

The chain combines TRBV7-9 with TRBJ2-7, with 13 bases aligning to TRBD2. CDR1 and CDR2 from the germline V gene are SEHNR and FQNEAQ (reference sequence). Germline trimming cut 4 bases from V and 3 bases from J; bases unmatched to any gene: 12. This CDR3 spans 18 amino acids. CDR3 DNA: TGTGCCAGCAGCTCCCGAGGGTTCGGGACTAGCGGGATCTACGAGCAGTACTTC. Translation gives CASSSRGFGTSGIYEQYF.

The chain couples TRBV3-1 to TRBJ2-3; tentative D call: TRBD2 (5 bases). The V end lost 3 bases, the J end lost 0 bases, and 13 bases lay between the germline ends. The CDR3 is made up of 16 amino acids. Germline-derived CDR1 and CDR2 are LGHDT and YNNKEL (reference sequence). The CDR3 loop reads CASSHGVGVSTDTQYF. DNA for the CDR3: TGTGCCAGCAGCCACGGGGTAGGCGTTAGCACAGATACGCAGTATTTT.

This clonotype has a count of ten or more. The rearrangement links TRBV6-5 to TRBJ2-1; 7 positions agree with TRBD2. From germline, CDR1 is MNHEY and CDR2 SVGAGI. The CDR3 covers 17 residues. V was pared by 4 bases and J by 0 bases, with 9 bases of the junction left unmatched. CDR3 sequence reads: CASSWREGRSSYNEQFF. CDR3 nucleotides: TGTGCCAGCAGTTGGAGGGAGGGACGGAGCTCCTACAATGAGCAGTTCTTC.

This clonotype was seen more than once but under ten times. This sequence joins TRBV5-1 and TRBJ2-1, with D unresolved. The length of the CDR3 is 13 residues. V was trimmed by 0 bases and J by 5 bases, leaving 6 bases between them. The germline CDR1 and CDR2 sequences are SGHRS and YFSETQ. The chain's CDR3 is CASSLALNNEQFF. CDR3 bases: TGCGCCAGCAGCTTGGCTCTGAACAATGAGCAGTTCTTC.

The chain links TRBV4-1 to TRBJ1-5, with a possible D match to TRBD1 (6 bases). CDR1 MGHRA and CDR2 YSYEKL come from the germline V gene. The CDR3 totals 14 residues. Trimming pared 2 bases from V and 3 bases from J, leaving 8 bases between. The CDR3 DNA reads TGCGCCAGCAGCCAAACAGGGCCCAATCAGCCCCAGCATTTT. This encodes CASSQTGPNQPQHF.

The chain combines TRBV5-5 with TRBJ2-4; a possible D gene is TRBD2 (6 bases). The germline gives CDR1 SGHKS, CDR2 YYEKEE (reference sequence). This CDR3 contains 16 residues. Trimming shortened V by 0 bases and J by 1 base, and 11 bases separated the two germline ends. The CDR3 DNA sequence: TGTGCCAGCAGCTTGGTAGGGAGGCTTGCCAAAAACATTCAGTACTTC. Translated: CASSLVGRLAKNIQYF.

This CDR3 is CASSLDPGGYNEQFF. In DNA, the CDR3 is TGTGCCAGCAGCTTAGACCCAGGGGGCTACAATGAGCAGTTCTTC. This sequence joins TRBV7-6 and TRBJ2-1; 7 bases line up with TRBD1. With V trimmed by 1 base and J by 3 bases, 3 bases remained unmatched. CDR1 SGHVS and CDR2 FNYEAQ come from the germline V gene. This CDR3 spans 15 amino acids.

Only a few counts were recorded for this clonotype. V is TRBV6-1 and J is TRBJ2-7; no clear D. The CDR3 loop spans 13 amino acids. Germline V CDR1 and CDR2: MNHNS, SASEGT. V was cut by 2 bases and J by 4 bases, with 9 bases left in between. The CDR3 DNA reads as TGTGCCAGCAGTGAATCGGCTATTTACGAGCAGTACTTC. It yields the protein CASSESAIYEQYF.

This sequence joins TRBV27 and TRBJ2-1; either TRBD1 or TRBD2 may supply D (5 bases each). CDR3 length equals 17 residues. V lost 3 bases and J 1 base, leaving 16 bases between the germline ends. The germline V gene has CDR1 MNHEY and CDR2 SMNVEV (reference sequence). The CDR3, as DNA: TGTGCCAGCAGTTTCTTCCGGGACCAAAGATCCTACAATGAGCAGTTCTTC. As protein: CASSFFRDQRSYNEQFF.